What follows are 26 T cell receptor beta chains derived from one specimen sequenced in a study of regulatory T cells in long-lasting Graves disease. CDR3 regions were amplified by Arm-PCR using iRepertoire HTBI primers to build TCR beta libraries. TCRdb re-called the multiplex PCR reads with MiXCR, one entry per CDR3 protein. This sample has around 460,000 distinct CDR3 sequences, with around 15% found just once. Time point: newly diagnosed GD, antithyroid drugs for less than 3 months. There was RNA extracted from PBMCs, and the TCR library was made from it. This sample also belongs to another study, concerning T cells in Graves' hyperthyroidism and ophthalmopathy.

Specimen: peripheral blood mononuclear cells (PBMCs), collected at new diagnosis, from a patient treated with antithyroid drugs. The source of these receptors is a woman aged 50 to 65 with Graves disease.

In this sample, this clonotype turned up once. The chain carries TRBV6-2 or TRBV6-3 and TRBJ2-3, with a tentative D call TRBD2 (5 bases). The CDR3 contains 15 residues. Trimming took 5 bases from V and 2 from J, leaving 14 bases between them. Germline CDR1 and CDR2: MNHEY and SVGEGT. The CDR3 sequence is CASSTLPGNTDTQYF. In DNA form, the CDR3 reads TGTGCCAGCAGTACTCTCCCCGGGAACACAGATACGCAGTATTTT.

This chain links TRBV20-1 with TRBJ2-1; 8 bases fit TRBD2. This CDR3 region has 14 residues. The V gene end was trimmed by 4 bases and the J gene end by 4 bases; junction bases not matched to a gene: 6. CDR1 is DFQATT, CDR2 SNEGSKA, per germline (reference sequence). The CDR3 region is CSAKTSVPYNEQFF. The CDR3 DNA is TGCAGTGCTAAGACTAGCGTTCCTTACAATGAGCAGTTCTTC.

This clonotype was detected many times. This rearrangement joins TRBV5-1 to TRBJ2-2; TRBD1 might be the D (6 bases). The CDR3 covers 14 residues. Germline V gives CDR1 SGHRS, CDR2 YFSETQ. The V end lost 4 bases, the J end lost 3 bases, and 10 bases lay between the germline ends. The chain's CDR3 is CASSVNRDTGELFF. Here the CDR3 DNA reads TGCGCCAGCAGCGTCAACAGGGACACCGGGGAGCTGTTTTTT.

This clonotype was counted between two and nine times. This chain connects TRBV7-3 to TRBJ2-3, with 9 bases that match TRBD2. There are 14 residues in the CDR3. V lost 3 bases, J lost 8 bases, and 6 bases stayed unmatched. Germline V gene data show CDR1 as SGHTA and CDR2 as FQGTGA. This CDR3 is CASSFLAGRGTQYF. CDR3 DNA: TGTGCCAGCAGCTTCCTAGCGGGGAGGGGTACGCAGTATTTT.

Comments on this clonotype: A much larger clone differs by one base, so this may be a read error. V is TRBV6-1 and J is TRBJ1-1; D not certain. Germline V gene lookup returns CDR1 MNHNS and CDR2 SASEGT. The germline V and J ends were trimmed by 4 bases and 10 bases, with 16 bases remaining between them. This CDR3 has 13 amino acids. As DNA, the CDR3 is TGTGCCAGCAGTGCAGGTGGTGCGTTCCTAGCTTTCTTT. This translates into CASSAGGAFLAFF.

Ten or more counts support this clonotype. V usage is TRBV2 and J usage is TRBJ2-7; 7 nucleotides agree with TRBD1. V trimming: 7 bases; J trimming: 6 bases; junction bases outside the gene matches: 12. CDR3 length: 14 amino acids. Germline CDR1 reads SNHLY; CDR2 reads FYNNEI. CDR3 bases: TGTGCCAGCACCAAGGACAGGCCTGGTCGCGAGCAGTACTTC. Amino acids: CASTKDRPGREQYF.

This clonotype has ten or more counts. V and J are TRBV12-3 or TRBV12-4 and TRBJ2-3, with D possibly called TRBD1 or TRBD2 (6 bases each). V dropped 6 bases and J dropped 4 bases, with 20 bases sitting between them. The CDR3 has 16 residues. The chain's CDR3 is CASRDLGGRRPDTQYF. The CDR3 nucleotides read TGTGCCAGCAGAGATTTAGGGGGGAGGCGGCCAGATACGCAGTATTTT.

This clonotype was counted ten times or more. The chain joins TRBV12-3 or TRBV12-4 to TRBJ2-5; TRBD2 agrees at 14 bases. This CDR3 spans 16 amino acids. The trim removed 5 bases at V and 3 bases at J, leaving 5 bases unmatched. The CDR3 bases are TGTGCCAGCAGTCCCACGACTAGCGGGAGGGAAGAGACCCAGTACTTC. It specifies CASSPTTSGREETQYF.

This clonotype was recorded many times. CDR3 DNA sequence: TGTGCCAGCAGCTTGGAAGCCAATCAGCCCCAGCATTTT. It codes for CASSLEANQPQHF. The chain employs TRBV5-5 and TRBJ1-5, with D uncertain. The germline gives CDR1 SGHKS, CDR2 YYEKEE (reference sequence). Trimming stripped 0 bases from V and 3 bases from J, with 4 bases between. This CDR3 region has 13 residues. Full variable domain (missing parts from reference TRBV5-5 and TRBJ1-5): DAGVTQSPTHLIKTRGQQVTLRCSPISGHKSVSWYQQVLGQGPQFIFQYYEKEERGRGNFPDRFSARQFPNYSSELNVNALLLGDSALYLCASSLEANQPQHFGDGTRLSIL.

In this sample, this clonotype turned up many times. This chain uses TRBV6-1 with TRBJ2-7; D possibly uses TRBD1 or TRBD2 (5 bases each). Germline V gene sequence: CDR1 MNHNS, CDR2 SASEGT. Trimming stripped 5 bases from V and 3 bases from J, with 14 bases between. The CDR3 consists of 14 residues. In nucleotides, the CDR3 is TGTGCCAGCAGTAGGGACCTTCTCAACTACGAGCAGTACTTC. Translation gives CASSRDLLNYEQYF.

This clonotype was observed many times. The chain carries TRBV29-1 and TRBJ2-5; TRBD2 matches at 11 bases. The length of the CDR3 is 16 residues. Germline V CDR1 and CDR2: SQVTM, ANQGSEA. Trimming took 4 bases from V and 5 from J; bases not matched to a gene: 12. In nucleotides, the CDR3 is TGCAGCGTTGGACCCACCGGGACTAGCGGATGGGAGACCCAGTACTTC. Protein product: CSVGPTGTSGWETQYF.

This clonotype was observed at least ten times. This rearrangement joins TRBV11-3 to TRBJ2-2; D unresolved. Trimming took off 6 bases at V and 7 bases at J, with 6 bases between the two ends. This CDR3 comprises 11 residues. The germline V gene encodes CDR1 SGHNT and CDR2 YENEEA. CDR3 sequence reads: CASSFGGELFF. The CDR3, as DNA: TGTGCCAGCAGTTTTGGCGGGGAGCTGTTTTTT.

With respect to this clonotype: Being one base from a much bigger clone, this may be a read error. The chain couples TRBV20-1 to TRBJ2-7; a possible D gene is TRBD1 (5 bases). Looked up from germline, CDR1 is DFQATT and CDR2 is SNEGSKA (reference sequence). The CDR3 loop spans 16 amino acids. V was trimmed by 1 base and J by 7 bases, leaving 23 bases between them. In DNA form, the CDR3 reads TGCAGTGCTAGAGGGGCCTGGGGCAGTTCGTACAATGAGCAGTACTTC. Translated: CSARGAWGSSYNEQYF.

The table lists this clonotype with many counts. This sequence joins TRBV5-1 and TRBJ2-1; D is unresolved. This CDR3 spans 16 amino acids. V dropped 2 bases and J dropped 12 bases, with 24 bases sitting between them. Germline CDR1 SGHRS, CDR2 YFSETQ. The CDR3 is CASSLFFNGRRVSQFF. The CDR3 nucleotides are TGCGCCAGCAGCTTATTTTTCAATGGCAGGAGAGTTTCGCAGTTCTTC.

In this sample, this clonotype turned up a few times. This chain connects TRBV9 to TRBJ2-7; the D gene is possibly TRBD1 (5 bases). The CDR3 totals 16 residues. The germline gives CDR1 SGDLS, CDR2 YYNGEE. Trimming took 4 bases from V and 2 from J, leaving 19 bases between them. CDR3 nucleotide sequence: TGTGCCAGCAGCACCTCAACCAGGGTCCCGACCTACGAGCAGTACTTC. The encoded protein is CASSTSTRVPTYEQYF.

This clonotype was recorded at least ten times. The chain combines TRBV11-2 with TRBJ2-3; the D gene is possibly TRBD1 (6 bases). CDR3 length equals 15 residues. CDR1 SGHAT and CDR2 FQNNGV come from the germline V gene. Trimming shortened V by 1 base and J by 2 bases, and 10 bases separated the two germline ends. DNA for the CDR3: TGTGCCAGCAGCTTAGGTGGGGGCAACACAGATACGCAGTATTTT. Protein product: CASSLGGGNTDTQYF.

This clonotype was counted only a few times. CDR3 nucleotide sequence: TGCAGTGCAACGTACATGACTGAGCAGTTCTTC. Residues: CSATYMTEQFF. V is TRBV20-1 and J is TRBJ2-1, with no clear D. The length of the CDR3 is 11 residues. Germline loops: CDR1 DFQATT, CDR2 SNEGSKA (reference sequence). Trimming shortened V by 6 bases and J by 9 bases, and 12 bases separated the two germline ends.

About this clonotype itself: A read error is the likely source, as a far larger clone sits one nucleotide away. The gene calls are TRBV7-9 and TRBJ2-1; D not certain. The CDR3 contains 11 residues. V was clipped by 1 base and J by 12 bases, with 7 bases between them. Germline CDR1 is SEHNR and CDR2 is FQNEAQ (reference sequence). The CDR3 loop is CASSLGLVQFF. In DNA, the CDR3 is TGTGCCAGCAGCTTAGGACTGGTGCAGTTCTTC.

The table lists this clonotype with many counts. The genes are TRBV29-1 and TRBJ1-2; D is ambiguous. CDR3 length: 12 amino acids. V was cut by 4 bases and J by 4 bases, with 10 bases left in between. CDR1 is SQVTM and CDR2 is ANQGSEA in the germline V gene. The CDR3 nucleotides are TGCAGCGTTGTAGGGTTTGGCTATGGCTACACCTTC. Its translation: CSVVGFGYGYTF.

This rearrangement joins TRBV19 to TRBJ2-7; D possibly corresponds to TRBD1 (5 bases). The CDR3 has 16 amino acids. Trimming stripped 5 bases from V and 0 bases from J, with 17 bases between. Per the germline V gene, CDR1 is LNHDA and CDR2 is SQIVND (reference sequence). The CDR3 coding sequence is TGTGCCAGTAGTTCCCAGGGAAGGGCTGGCTCCTACGAGCAGTACTTC. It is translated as CASSSQGRAGSYEQYF.

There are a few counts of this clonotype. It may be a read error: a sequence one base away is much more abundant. The CDR3 protein is CASSTTGEGSQPQHF. The CDR3 DNA reads as TGCGCCAGCAGCACCACAGGGGAGGGCAGTCAGCCCCAGCATTTT. The J gene is TRBJ1-5, the V gene TRBV5-1; 7 bases are shared with TRBD1. Unmatched junction bases numbered 10, after V lost 4 bases and J lost 6 bases. This CDR3 has 15 amino acids. Germline values: CDR1 SGHRS, CDR2 YFSETQ.

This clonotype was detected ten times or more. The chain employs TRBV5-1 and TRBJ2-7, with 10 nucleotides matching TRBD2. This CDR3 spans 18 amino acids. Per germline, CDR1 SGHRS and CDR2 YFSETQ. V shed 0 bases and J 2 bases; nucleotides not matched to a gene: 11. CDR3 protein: CASSLGIQPGTSAYEQYF. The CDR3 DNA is TGCGCCAGCAGCTTGGGGATACAGCCCGGGACTAGCGCCTACGAGCAGTACTTC.

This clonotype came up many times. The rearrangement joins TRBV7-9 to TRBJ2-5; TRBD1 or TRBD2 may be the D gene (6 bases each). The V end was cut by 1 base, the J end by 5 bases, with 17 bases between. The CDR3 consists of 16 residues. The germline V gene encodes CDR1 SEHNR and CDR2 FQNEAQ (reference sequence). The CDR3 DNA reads TGTGCCAGCAGCTTAGGATCGCAGGGGAGGTGGGAGACCCAGTACTTC. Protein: CASSLGSQGRWETQYF.

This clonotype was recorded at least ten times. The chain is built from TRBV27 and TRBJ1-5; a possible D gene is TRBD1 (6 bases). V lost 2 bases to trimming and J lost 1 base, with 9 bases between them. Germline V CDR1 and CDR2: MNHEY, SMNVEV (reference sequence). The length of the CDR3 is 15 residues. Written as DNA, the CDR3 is TGTGCCAGCAGTTTAGACAGGTGGAGCAATCAGCCCCAGCATTTT. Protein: CASSLDRWSNQPQHF.

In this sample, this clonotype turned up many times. Here the CDR3 DNA reads TGTGCCAGCAGCCTGGACAGGGGCAATCAGCCCCAGCATTTT. Amino acids: CASSLDRGNQPQHF. This sequence joins TRBV11-2 and TRBJ1-5; 8 bases match TRBD1. Germline V gene data show CDR1 as SGHAT and CDR2 as FQNNGV. The CDR3 runs to 14 residues. J lost 2 bases, V lost 5 bases, and 2 bases had no gene match.

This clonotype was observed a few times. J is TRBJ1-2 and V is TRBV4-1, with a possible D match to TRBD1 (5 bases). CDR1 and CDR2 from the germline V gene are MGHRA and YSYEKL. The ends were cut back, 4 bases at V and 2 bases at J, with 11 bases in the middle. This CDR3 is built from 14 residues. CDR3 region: CASSPEPGNYGYTF. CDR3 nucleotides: TGCGCCAGCAGCCCCGAACCAGGGAACTATGGCTACACCTTC.